This passage covers 26 T cell receptor beta chains from one sample sequenced in a study of cytomegalovirus exposure and HLA in healthy donors. Data came from immunoSEQ multiplex PCR; TCRdb stores just in-frame clones and leaves some out. The repertoire holds about 190,000 clones, with around 84% as singletons. Sequenced sample: PBMCs. Receptor source: a man aged 18 to 29 in good health and CMV-seropositive.

V gene TRBV20-1 combines with J gene TRBJ2-3; D is undetermined. CDR3 length: 11 residues. V was shortened by 6 bases and J by 6 bases, with 10 bases between the two germline ends. The germline CDR1 and CDR2 sequences are DFQATT and SNEGSKA (reference sequence). CDR3 loop: CSASSGDTQYF. For the CDR3, the DNA is TGCAGTGCATCTAGTGGGGATACGCAGTATTTT.

The chain has TRBV7-9 and TRBJ2-2; D unclear. The CDR3 is 15 amino acids. V lost 5 bases and J 5 bases, leaving 15 bases between the germline ends. Germline CDR1 and CDR2: SEHNR and FQNEAQ (reference sequence). The CDR3 sequence is CASSDTNTGTGELFF. The CDR3 DNA reads as TGTGCCAGCAGCGACACAAATACCGGAACCGGGGAGCTGTTTTTT.

CDR3 sequence: CASTNGGLAGVGQFF. CDR3 nucleotide sequence: TGTGCCAGCACCAATGGAGGTCTAGCGGGGGTTGGGCAGTTCTTC. The chain employs TRBV5-4 and TRBJ2-1; 10 bases map to TRBD2. V was pared by 6 bases and J by 12 bases, with 15 bases of the junction left unmatched. Germline CDR1 and CDR2: SGHNT and YYREEE (reference sequence). This CDR3 is built from 15 residues.

The rearrangement uses TRBV28 and TRBJ2-7; the match to TRBD2 covers 9 bases. The ends lost 8 bases at V and 5 bases at J; junction bases unmatched: 13. Germline lookup yields CDR1 MDHEN and CDR2 SYDVKM. The CDR3 loop spans 15 amino acids. The CDR3 is CASGVVVAGENEQYF. CDR3 in DNA: TGTGCCAGCGGGGTCGTCGTAGCGGGAGAAAACGAGCAGTACTTC.

This clone was detected only a few times. This chain links TRBV28 with TRBJ1-2; D not certain. Germline V lookup: CDR1 MDHEN, CDR2 SYDVKM. Trimming cost V 2 bases and J 0 bases, with 10 bases left between them. CDR3 size: 15 residues. The CDR3 region is CASSLSDSSNYGYTF. The CDR3 DNA sequence: TGTGCCAGCAGTTTAAGCGACTCTTCTAACTATGGCTACACCTTC.

The CDR3 DNA reads TGTGCCATCAGTGATCCTAGCTTGGGCGAGCAGTACTTC. Residues: CAISDPSLGEQYF. The gene calls are TRBV10-3 and TRBJ2-7, with D perhaps TRBD2 (5 bases). V lost 3 bases, J lost 6 bases, and 12 bases lay in between. This CDR3 is built from 13 residues. Looked up from germline, CDR1 is ENHRY and CDR2 is SYGVKD.

The chain couples TRBV5-4 to TRBJ2-5; TRBD2 aligns across 7 bases. Germline CDR1 SGHNT, CDR2 YYREEE (reference sequence). The V gene end was trimmed by 4 bases and the J gene end by 4 bases; junction bases not matched to a gene: 7. The CDR3 runs to 14 residues. The CDR3 DNA reads TGTGCCAGCAGCCAACCCACGGGGGGAGAGACCCAGTACTTC. This codes for CASSQPTGGETQYF.

The J gene is TRBJ2-1, the V gene TRBV9; no clear D gene. With 0 bases removed from V and 6 bases from J, the gap between germline ends came to 7 bases. The CDR3 is made up of 13 amino acids. Germline values: CDR1 SGDLS, CDR2 YYNGEE. CDR3 protein: CASSVGGFNEQFF. The CDR3 DNA follows: TGTGCCAGCAGCGTAGGAGGCTTCAATGAGCAGTTCTTC. The whole variable domain, filled in from reference TRBV9 and TRBJ2-1, reads DSGVTQTPKHLITATGQRVTLRCSPRSGDLSVYWYQQSLDQGLQFLIQYYNGEERAKGNILERFSAQQFPDLHSELNLSSLELGDSALYFCASSVGGFNEQFFGPGTRLTVL.

The chain has TRBV9 and TRBJ2-7; tentatively, D is TRBD2 (6 bases). This CDR3 region has 15 residues. Germline CDR1 reads SGDLS; CDR2 reads YYNGEE. With 0 bases removed from V and 4 bases from J, the gap between germline ends came to 14 bases. The CDR3 DNA sequence: TGTGCCAGCAGCGTAGGGTCTCGTGGGGGGTACGAGCAGTACTTC. The encoded protein is CASSVGSRGGYEQYF.

V gene TRBV30 combines with J gene TRBJ1-4, with D unresolved. The CDR3 has 17 amino acids. Between the trimmed V and J ends, which lost 3 bases and 3 bases, there was a span of 20 bases. The V gene's germline CDR1 is GTSNPN and CDR2 SVGIG (reference sequence). CDR3 sequence: CAWSPFTQLGANEKLFF. CDR3 nucleotides: TGTGCCTGGAGCCCCTTCACACAGCTGGGAGCTAATGAAAAACTGTTTTTT.

V gene TRBV19 combines with J gene TRBJ2-3; D gene uncertain. CDR1 and CDR2 from the germline V gene are LNHDA and SQIVND (reference sequence). V was pared by 9 bases and J by 2 bases, with 6 bases between. The CDR3 has 11 amino acids. The CDR3 is CASPFTDTQYF. Here the CDR3 DNA reads TGTGCCAGCCCTTTCACAGATACGCAGTATTTT.

In its sample, this clone was seen once. V usage is TRBV6-5 and J usage is TRBJ2-7; D is undetermined. Trimming took 2 bases from V and 3 from J, leaving 11 bases between them. The CDR3 sequence is 14 residues long. Germline-derived CDR1 and CDR2 are MNHEY and SVGAGI. CDR3 sequence: CASSYGVTGYEQYF. The DNA of the CDR3 is TGTGCCAGCAGTTACGGAGTCACTGGCTACGAGCAGTACTTC.

The chain combines TRBV9 with TRBJ2-3; 7 bases fit TRBD2. Germline V gene sequence: CDR1 SGDLS, CDR2 YYNGEE. J lost 3 bases, V lost 4 bases, and 11 bases had no gene match. The CDR3 sequence is 16 residues long. The CDR3 nucleotides read TGTGCCAGCAGCCCCCGCAGCGGCGGGGGAACAGATACGCAGTATTTT. Translated, it gives CASSPRSGGGTDTQYF.

The rearrangement uses TRBV28 and TRBJ2-1; 11 nucleotides line up with TRBD2. Trimming at V came to 4 bases and at J to 8 bases, leaving 7 bases not matched to a gene. This CDR3 comprises 15 residues. The germline V gene has CDR1 MDHEN and CDR2 SYDVKM. The CDR3 loop reads CASSSTSGSVYEQFF. For the CDR3, the DNA is TGTGCCAGCAGTTCTACTAGCGGGAGTGTCTATGAGCAGTTCTTC. The entire variable domain, with the rest obtained from reference TRBV28 and TRBJ2-1, is as follows: DVKVTQSSRYLVKRTGEKVFLECVQDMDHENMFWYRQDPGLGLRLIYFSYDVKMKEKGDIPEGYSVSREKKERFSLILESASTNQTSMYLCASSSTSGSVYEQFFGPGTRLTVL.

The V gene is TRBV7-6, the J gene TRBJ2-7; 7 positions agree with TRBD2. This CDR3 is built from 14 residues. The germline CDR1 and CDR2 sequences are SGHVS and FNYEAQ. Germline trimming cut 5 bases from V and 5 bases from J; bases unmatched to any gene: 9. Written as DNA, the CDR3 is TGTGCCAGCAGCCTCGGACTAGGAAACAACGAGCAGTACTTC. Protein product: CASSLGLGNNEQYF. Full variable domain (missing parts from reference TRBV7-6 and TRBJ2-7): GAGVSQSPRYKVTKRGQDVALRCDPISGHVSLYWYRQALGQGPEFLTYFNYEAQQDKSGLPNDRFSAERPEGSISTLTIQRTEQRDSAMYRCASSLGLGNNEQYFGPGTRLTVT.

The chain couples TRBV7-2 to TRBJ2-7, with 7 bases identical to TRBD1. Trimming cost V 2 bases and J 2 bases; bases outside gene matches: 6. This CDR3 has 15 amino acids. Looked up from germline, CDR1 is SGHTA and CDR2 is FQGNSA. DNA of the CDR3: TGTGCCAGCAGCTTAATCCGGGACAGACCCTACGAGCAGTACTTC. Translated, it gives CASSLIRDRPYEQYF.

V and J are TRBV11-3 and TRBJ2-3, with 12 nucleotides matching TRBD1. CDR3 length: 15 residues. V was pared by 5 bases and J by 4 bases, with 4 bases of the junction left unmatched. Per the germline V gene, CDR1 is SGHNT and CDR2 is YENEEA. The CDR3 region has the DNA TGTGCCAGCAGCCCGGGACAGGGGGCCGCAGATACGCAGTATTTT. This codes for CASSPGQGAADTQYF.

This rearrangement joins TRBV6-1 to TRBJ2-1; TRBD2 agrees at 10 bases. The CDR3 sequence is 16 residues long. CDR1 and CDR2 from the germline V gene are MNHNS and SASEGT. Unmatched junction bases numbered 9, after V lost 4 bases and J lost 6 bases. This chain's CDR3 is CASSAIAGGLGNEQFF. The DNA of the CDR3 is TGTGCCAGCAGTGCGATAGCGGGAGGCTTGGGCAATGAGCAGTTCTTC.

This chain uses TRBV10-3 with TRBJ2-2, with 7 bases that match TRBD1. J lost 6 bases, V lost 0 bases, and 4 bases had no gene match. This CDR3 is 15 amino acids long. Germline assignment: CDR1 ENHRY and CDR2 SYGVKD. CDR3 loop: CAISESRQGAGELFF. CDR3 nucleotide sequence: TGTGCCATCAGTGAGTCTAGGCAGGGGGCCGGGGAGCTGTTTTTT.

The V call is TRBV23-1, the J call TRBJ2-5; TRBD2 matches at 9 bases. TRBV23-1 has ORF status, its function being uncertain. The V gene end was trimmed by 4 bases and the J gene end by 7 bases; junction bases not matched to a gene: 16. This CDR3 region has 17 residues. The CDR3: CASSRTHGEREVGTQYF. CDR3 DNA sequence: TGCGCCAGCAGTCGAACCCACGGGGAGCGGGAGGTTGGGACCCAGTACTTC.

CDR3 DNA: TGTGCCAGCACCCCTACGGGGGGAGGTCAGCCCCAGCATTTT. This codes for CASTPTGGGQPQHF. This chain uses TRBV6-5 with TRBJ1-5; maybe TRBD1 (5 bases). Trimming cost V 7 bases and J 6 bases, with 16 bases left between them. The CDR3 consists of 14 residues. Germline V gene sequence: CDR1 MNHEY, CDR2 SVGAGI.

This clone occurred once. V gene TRBV18 combines with J gene TRBJ2-7; maybe TRBD1 (5 bases). Looked up from germline, CDR1 is KGHSH and CDR2 is LQKENI. This CDR3 is 13 amino acids long. Trimming stripped 6 bases from V and 5 bases from J, with 14 bases between. CDR3 nucleotides: TGTGCCAGCTCTACAGGACCTGGAGACGAGCAGTACTTC. Its protein is CASSTGPGDEQYF.

V usage is TRBV19 and J usage is TRBJ2-3, with TRBD2 matching 9 bases. V shed 1 base, J shed 4 bases, and the junction held 3 bases outside the gene matches. The CDR3 contains 15 residues. Germline loops: CDR1 LNHDA, CDR2 SQIVND (reference sequence). CDR3 nucleotides: TGTGCCAGTAGTATAGGACTAGCGGTCTCAGATACGCAGTATTTT. It encodes CASSIGLAVSDTQYF. Looking up the rest from reference TRBV19 and TRBJ2-3 gives the full variable domain: DGGITQSPKYLFRKEGQNVTLSCEQNLNHDAMYWYRQDPGQGLRLIYYSQIVNDFQKGDIAEGYSVSREKKESFPLTVTSAQKNPTAFYLCASSIGLAVSDTQYFGPGTRLTVL.

The genes are TRBV6-5 and TRBJ1-2; D may be TRBD1 (5 bases). CDR3 length equals 15 residues. The V and J ends lost 0 bases and 2 bases respectively, with 10 bases between them. Germline V gives CDR1 MNHEY, CDR2 SVGAGI. CDR3: CASSYSRRDNYGYTF. Here the CDR3 DNA reads TGTGCCAGCAGTTACTCCCGGAGGGACAACTATGGCTACACCTTC.

The V and J genes are TRBV30 and TRBJ2-3, with D maybe TRBD2 (6 bases). The V gene lost 0 bases and the J gene lost 1 base, with 11 bases spanning the gap. This CDR3 has 15 amino acids. Germline assignment: CDR1 GTSNPN and CDR2 SVGIG (reference sequence). The CDR3 loop reads CAWSVRASGTDTQYF. The DNA for the CDR3 is TGTGCCTGGAGTGTACGGGCTAGCGGCACAGATACGCAGTATTTT.

A single count supports this clone. The rearrangement links TRBV28 to TRBJ1-3; 9 bases match TRBD1. The CDR3 covers 15 residues. J lost 4 bases, V lost 7 bases, and 8 bases had no gene match. Germline V CDR1 and CDR2: MDHEN, SYDVKM. CDR3 sequence: CASILTGGSGNTIYF. The CDR3 DNA is TGTGCCAGCATCCTTACAGGGGGCTCGGGAAACACCATATATTTT.